Sequencing of this T cell receptor beta chain was carried out in a study of T-cell reconstitution after alpha-beta-depleted transplantation in children. General study results and limits: By one year post-transplant, T-cell counts and diversity largely arose from T cells that were newly produced. Surviving recipient T cells and thymic progenitors underlay high day-60 TCRbeta diversity in some patients. Approximately two months post-transplant, alpha-beta T cells reportedly originated from several hundred expanded graft clones.

Germline V lookup: CDR1 SQVTM, CDR2 ANQGSEA. The CDR3 runs to 13 residues. V lost 6 bases, J lost 3 bases, and 5 bases stayed unmatched. The TCRbeta library incorporated unique molecular identifiers. Using its own MiXCR run on the PCR reads, TCRdb lists one record per CDR3 protein. The repertoire includes 190,000 or so distinct CDR3 sequences, just under 6.5% of them detected once, and around 4.4% sits in the top ten. This clonotype was counted ten times or more. As yet, its antigen is unknown. The V and J genes are TRBV29-1 and TRBJ2-7; 10 bases are a match to TRBD2. This sequence was found in a girl under three years old with combined immunodeficiency, due to receive a stem cell transplant. Sequenced material: PBMCs, taken before TCRalphabeta/CD19-depleted stem cell transplant. In DNA, the CDR3 is TGCAGCGTCTTTGGGACTAGCGACTACGAGCAGTACTTC. Its protein is CSVFGTSDYEQYF.